The present T cell receptor beta chain was sequenced within a study of shared clonotypes between healthy human individuals (dated by TCRdb to 2020 to 2021). Regarding the study in general: The cohort comprised a couple of women and a few men aged 18 to 49 years. The study deeply sequenced blood TCR repertoires of about 5 healthy adults to estimate repertoire size and the extent of clonotype sharing between individuals. Per donor, three plates each were used for CD4 naive and CD4 memory, two for CD8 naive, and one for CD8 memory. Between about 0.94 and 8.9 billion PBMCs per donor were obtained by leukapheresis. Different laboratories and diverse techniques were used to prepare libraries and sequence TCR repertoires, to increase sequencing depth and limit assay-specific biases.

Donors were healthy HIV-negative adults with no recently reported acute infections or vaccinations. Only Caucasian adults living in Nashville, Tennessee, USA were represented among the donors. CD4+ T cells were enriched through magnetic negative selection, after which naive cells were positively selected on CD45RA and the remaining negative fraction served as the memory subset. Blood was obtained by leukapheresis, after which PBMCs were separated by Ficoll-Histopaque density gradient centrifugation and cryopreserved in liquid nitrogen vapor phase. Analytical flow cytometry was used to check the purity and quantity of each magnetically sorted T cell population. Genomic DNA was isolated from every sorted fraction and measured by UV absorbance on a Nanodrop 2000c. Germline trimming amounts to 2 bases on V and 4 bases on J, with 16 as the count of junction bases outside the gene matches. The CDR3, from cysteine to phenylalanine, totals 19 residues. Only the CDR3 portion is preserved as DNA: 57 bases, with reading frame beginning at the first base. For CDR1 and CDR2, the germline V gene (reference sequence) lists LNHDA and SQIVND.

Summary of the overall study and its limitations: Estimated clonotype richness was generally larger for naive than for memory subsets. Across a handful of donors, about 5.2% of naive CD4, 3% to 4% of naive CD8, roughly 2.2% of memory CD4, and over 0.35% of memory CD8 clonotypes were shared. Only blood was sampled, and tissue TCR repertoires likely differ from those in blood. Higher generation probabilities were observed for clonotypes shared by all four sorted-subset donors than for non-shared clonotypes. Even with the large sequencing depth, rarefaction of the sorted-subset datasets indicated that sequencing was incomplete. The genetic and exposure-history diversity represented was limited by the small number of donors. Pairwise subsampling indicated that sequencing depth was expected to affect the degree of clonotype sharing among donors.

TCR CDR3 regions were amplified from genomic DNA by multiplex PCR using the deep immunoSEQ assay. Extracted genomic DNA from each cell subset was spread evenly across all wells of several immunoSEQ 96-well plates, with each plate serving as a replicate. For sorted subsets, 200 ng of genomic DNA, equivalent to around 31,000 T cell genomes, went into each replicate PCR. Purified libraries were measured with a Qubit 3.0 fluorometer, size-checked on a Bioanalyzer 2100, and measured again with the KAPA Library Quantification kit. Every immunoSEQ 96-well plate was sequenced on a dedicated single-read 150-cycle Illumina NextSeq 550 flow cell. Per the authors' processing: Because the immunoSEQ output included only junctional sequences and no quality scores, the filtering could not be the same as the filtering used for full-length reads. Sequences were annotated with PyIR, a Python wrapper for IgBLAST v1.9, and V/J genes and CDR3 were assigned using IMGT germline references. Reads were filtered out if the reads had weak V/J assignments (E-value above 1e-6), no CDR3, stop codons, out-of-frame junctions, or ambiguous translated residues. V3J clonotypes were defined as sequences sharing the same inferred V gene, J gene, and CDR3 amino acid sequence. Percentage overlap between repertoires was computed as shared unique clonotypes divided by the size of the smaller repertoire. Repertoire richness was assessed with RTK rarefaction, the Chao1 estimator, and Recon v2.1 estimates of unobserved clonotypes. Generation probabilities for all TCRbeta clonotypes obtained by the gDNA method from a handful of donors were computed using OLGA. This immuneACCESS table, as held by TCRdb, lists in-frame sequences with V and J called but not all clones. Of the missing ones, under half trace to an unresolved V gene in checked studies; the others have no known cause. V, J and clone size derive from that table, while D and trimming were established from the DNA sequence. For this sample the table gives some 2.3 million clones, of which approximately 95% were detected only once. The ten biggest clones cover roughly 0.36% of the sample.

Concerning this clone itself: Its antigen has not been determined. Per-base qualities were not stored, and no clone one base away is much larger.

The receptor was isolated from a man between 18 and 29 years old in good health. Some clones in this sample may be carry-over from other donors' samples. The rearrangement combines TRBV19 with TRBJ2-3; 9 central bases correspond to TRBD2. Sequenced input: naive CD4+ T cells from PBMCs. The cell subset or site label corresponds to: CD45RA+ positively selected. At the DNA level, the sequence is TGTGCCAGTAGTATACGACAGGGTAGTCTAGCGGGACCCGCAGATACGCAGTATTTT. Its protein product is CASSIRQGSLAGPADTQYF.